The clone carrying this T cell receptor beta chain was picked up one time. The sample comes from a study of blood T cell repertoires in COVID-19. The Seattle patients joined while their infection was active and were tracked longitudinally afterward. Using immunoSEQ multiplex PCR, the repertoire was profiled, and TCRdb retains in-frame clones only, with some absent. The sample yields almost 300,000 clones, roughly 91% seen once. The TCR was taken from a woman in her twenties or thirties with COVID-19, enrolled during active disease. Input material: peripheral blood.

The CDR3 bases are TGTGCCAGTAGTATAGATCTCGAACAGGGCCCGCGGGGCTACACCTTC. Its translation: CASSIDLEQGPRGYTF. The genes are TRBV19 and TRBJ1-2, with a possible D match to TRBD1 (6 bases). The CDR3 totals 16 residues. The germline V gene has CDR1 LNHDA and CDR2 SQIVND (reference sequence). V lost 0 bases to trimming and J lost 8 bases, with 19 bases between them. Based on the CDR3 plus reference TRBV19 and TRBJ1-2, the full variable domain is DGGITQSPKYLFRKEGQNVTLSCEQNLNHDAMYWYRQDPGQGLRLIYYSQIVNDFQKGDIAEGYSVSREKKESFPLTVTSAQKNPTAFYLCASSIDLEQGPRGYTFGSGTRLTVV.